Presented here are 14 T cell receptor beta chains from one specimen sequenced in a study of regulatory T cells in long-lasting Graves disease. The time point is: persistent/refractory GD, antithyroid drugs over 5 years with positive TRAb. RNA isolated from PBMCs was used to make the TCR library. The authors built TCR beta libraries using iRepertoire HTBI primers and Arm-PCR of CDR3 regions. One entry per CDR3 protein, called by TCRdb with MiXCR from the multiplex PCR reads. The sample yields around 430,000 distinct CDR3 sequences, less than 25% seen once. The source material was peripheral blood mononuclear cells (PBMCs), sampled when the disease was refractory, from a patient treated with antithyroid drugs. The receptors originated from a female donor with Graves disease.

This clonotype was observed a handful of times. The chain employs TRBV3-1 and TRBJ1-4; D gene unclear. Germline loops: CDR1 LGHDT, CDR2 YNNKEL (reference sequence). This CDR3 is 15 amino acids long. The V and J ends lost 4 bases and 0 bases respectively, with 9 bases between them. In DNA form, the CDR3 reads TGTGCCAGCAGCCCCCCGGTTGCAACTAATGAAAAACTGTTTTTT. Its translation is CASSPPVATNEKLFF.

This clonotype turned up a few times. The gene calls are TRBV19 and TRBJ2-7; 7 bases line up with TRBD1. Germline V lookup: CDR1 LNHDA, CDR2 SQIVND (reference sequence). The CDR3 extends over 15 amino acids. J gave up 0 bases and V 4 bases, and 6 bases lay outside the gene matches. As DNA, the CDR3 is TGTGCCAGTAGTACAGGACAGGCCGTCTCCTACGAGCAGTACTTC. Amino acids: CASSTGQAVSYEQYF. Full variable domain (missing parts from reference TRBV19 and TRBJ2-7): DGGITQSPKYLFRKEGQNVTLSCEQNLNHDAMYWYRQDPGQGLRLIYYSQIVNDFQKGDIAEGYSVSREKKESFPLTVTSAQKNPTAFYLCASSTGQAVSYEQYFGPGTRLTVT.

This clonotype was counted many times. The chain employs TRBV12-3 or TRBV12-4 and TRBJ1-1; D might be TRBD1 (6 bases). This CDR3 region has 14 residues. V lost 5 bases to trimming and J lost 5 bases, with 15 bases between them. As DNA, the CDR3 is TGTGCCAGCAGTCCACAGGGCGGCGGGACTGAAGCTTTCTTT. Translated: CASSPQGGGTEAFF.

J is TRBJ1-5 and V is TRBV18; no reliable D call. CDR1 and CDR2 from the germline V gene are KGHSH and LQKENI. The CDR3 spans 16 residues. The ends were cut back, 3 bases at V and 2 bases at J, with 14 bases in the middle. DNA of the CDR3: TGTGCCAGCTCACCTCCAGGCCTGTCGGGCAATCAGCCCCAGCATTTT. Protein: CASSPPGLSGNQPQHF.

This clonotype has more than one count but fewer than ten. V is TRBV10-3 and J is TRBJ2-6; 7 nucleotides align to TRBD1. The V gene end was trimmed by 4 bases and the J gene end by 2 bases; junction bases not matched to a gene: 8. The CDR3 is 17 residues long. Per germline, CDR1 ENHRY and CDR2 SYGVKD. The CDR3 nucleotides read TGTGCCATCAGTGGGGGGACAGCGTCTCCTGGGGCCAACGTCCTGACTTTC. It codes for CAISGGTASPGANVLTF.

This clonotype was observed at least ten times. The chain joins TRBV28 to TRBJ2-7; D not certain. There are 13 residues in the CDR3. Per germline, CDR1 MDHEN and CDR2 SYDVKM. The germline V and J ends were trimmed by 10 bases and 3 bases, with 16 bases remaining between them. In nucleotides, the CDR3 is TGTGCCACCCTATCGGGTGCCCACTACGAGCAGTACTTC. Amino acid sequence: CATLSGAHYEQYF.

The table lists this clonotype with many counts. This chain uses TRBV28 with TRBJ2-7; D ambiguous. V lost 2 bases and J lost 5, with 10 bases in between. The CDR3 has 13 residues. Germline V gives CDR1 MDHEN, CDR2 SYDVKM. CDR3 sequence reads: CASSLPGFHEQYF. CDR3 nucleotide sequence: TGTGCCAGCAGTTTACCCGGGTTCCACGAGCAGTACTTC.

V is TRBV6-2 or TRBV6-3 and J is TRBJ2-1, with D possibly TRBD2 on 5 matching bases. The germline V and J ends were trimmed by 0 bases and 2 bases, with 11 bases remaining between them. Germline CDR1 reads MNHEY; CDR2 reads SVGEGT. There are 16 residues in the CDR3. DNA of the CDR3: TGTGCCAGCAGTTACTCGGAGGAGCGGCCCTACAATGAGCAGTTCTTC. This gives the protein CASSYSEERPYNEQFF.

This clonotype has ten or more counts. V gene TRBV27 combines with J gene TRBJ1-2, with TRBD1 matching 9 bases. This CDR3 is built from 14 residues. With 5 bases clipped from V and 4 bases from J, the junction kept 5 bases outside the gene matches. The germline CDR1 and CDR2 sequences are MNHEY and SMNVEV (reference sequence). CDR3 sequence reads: CASSGGQGRYGYTF. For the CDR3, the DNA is TGTGCCAGCAGTGGGGGACAGGGCCGCTATGGCTACACCTTC.

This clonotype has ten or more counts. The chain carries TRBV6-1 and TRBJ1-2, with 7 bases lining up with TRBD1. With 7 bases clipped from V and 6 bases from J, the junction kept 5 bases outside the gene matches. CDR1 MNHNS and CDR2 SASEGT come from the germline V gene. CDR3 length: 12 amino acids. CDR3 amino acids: CASTLDRNGYTF. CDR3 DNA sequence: TGTGCCAGCACCTTGGACAGGAATGGCTACACCTTC.

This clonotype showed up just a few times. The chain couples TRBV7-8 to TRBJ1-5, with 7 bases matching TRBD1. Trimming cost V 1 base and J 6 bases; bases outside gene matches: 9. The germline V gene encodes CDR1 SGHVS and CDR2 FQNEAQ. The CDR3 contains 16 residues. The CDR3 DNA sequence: TGTGCCAGCAGCTTAGGGGACAGCCGAGGGACTCAGCCCCAGCATTTT. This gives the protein CASSLGDSRGTQPQHF.

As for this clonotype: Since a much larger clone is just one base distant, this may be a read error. The CDR3 region is CATSPGHWSLGELFF. The DNA of the CDR3 is TGTGCCACCAGCCCGGGACATTGGAGCCTCGGGGAGCTGTTTTTT. The chain recombines TRBV24-1 with TRBJ2-2; maybe TRBD1 (6 bases). Per germline, CDR1 KGHDR and CDR2 SFDVKD. V was clipped by 7 bases and J by 7 bases, with 18 bases between them. This CDR3 region has 15 residues.

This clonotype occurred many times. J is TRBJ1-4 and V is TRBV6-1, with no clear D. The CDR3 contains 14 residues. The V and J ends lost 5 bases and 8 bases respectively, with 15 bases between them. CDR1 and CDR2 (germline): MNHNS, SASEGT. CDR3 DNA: TGTGCCAGCAGTCGACAAACCGGCCGGGAAAAACTGTTTTTT. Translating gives CASSRQTGREKLFF.

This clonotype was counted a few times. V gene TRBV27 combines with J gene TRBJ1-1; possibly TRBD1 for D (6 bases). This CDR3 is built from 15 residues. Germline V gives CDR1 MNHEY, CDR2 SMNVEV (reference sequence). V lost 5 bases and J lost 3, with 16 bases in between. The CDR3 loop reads CASSAIQGMDTEAFF. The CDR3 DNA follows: TGTGCCAGCAGTGCGATACAGGGTATGGACACTGAAGCTTTCTTT.